This TCR beta chain was sequenced in a study of T cell responses to AZD1222 COVID-19 vaccine. Whole-study results and caveats: Nearly half of spike-specific TCRs reportedly go after variant regions that carry no mutations.

The CDR3 loop spans 12 amino acids. Looked up from germline, CDR1 is MNHNY and CDR2 is SVGAGI (reference sequence). The V segment lost 6 bases and the J segment 7 bases; nucleotides outside the gene matches: 4. Details on this clone: Its antigen is not known.

The assay was immunoSEQ multiplex PCR, and TCRdb's table has in-frame clones only and misses some. The repertoire holds hundreds of thousands of clones, with about 93% as singletons. The source is an adult in good health. The material was peripheral blood, obtained on day 0 of MenACWY control vaccination. The chain carries TRBV6-6 and TRBJ1-2, with 8 bases lining up with TRBD1. The CDR3 protein is CASSPTGVGYTF. The DNA of the CDR3 is TGTGCCAGCAGCCCGACAGGGGTTGGCTACACCTTC.